The T cell receptor (beta chain) under discussion was sequenced for a study of T cells after yellow fever vaccination (dated by TCRdb to between 2018 and 2021). In the study overall: Libraries from fractions with low cell numbers were prepared with the SMART-Seq v4 Ultra Low Input RNA kit. To follow T-cell clones before and after both primary and booster YFV17D yellow fever vaccination, bulk TCR alpha and beta repertoires underwent longitudinal sequencing. Two healthy male donors, one aged 18 to 30 and one aged 30 to 40 years, were included in the cohort. Blood samples were taken at several timepoints before and after primary and secondary immunization, and bulk PBMC replicates and cell subsets were isolated. The full study reports these points: The study included only a couple of donors, which limits how far the findings can be generalized. Computational filtering was needed because FACS-sorted repertoires could contain abundant contaminating clonotypes from the bulk population. Compared with the primary T-cell response, the secondary T-cell response was faster but weaker, reaching its peak on day 5 rather than on day 15. A small fraction of clonotypes appeared in both the CD4 and CD8 compartments, likely as a result of convergent recombination. After the booster, most of the clones that had expanded following primary vaccination were detected again (roughly 97% of CD4 and 88% of CD8), which suggests that memory was broadly maintained.

TCR cDNA was synthesized by 5'RACE template switching, which introduced a universal primer site and unique molecular identifiers. Priming for cDNA synthesis came from both the TCR alpha and TCR beta constant segments. Libraries were amplified in two PCR steps, with sample barcodes and sequencing adapters added in the second step. Libraries were sequenced on Illumina HiSeq 2500 (2x100 bp) or NovaSeq (2x150 bp). The paper's processing steps were these. Demultiplexing of reads and collapsing into UMI consensus sequences were performed with MIGEC, and V(D)J alignment was carried out with MiXCR. Clonotypes responding to the vaccine were identified with edgeR on replicate PBMC samples, with the criteria of FDR below 0.01 and a log2 fold change above 5 up to day 15. Bulk clonotypes were assigned CD4 or CD8 identity according to which sequenced CD4 or CD8 repertoire held them at higher abundance. TCRdb redid the processing of the public reads, applying fastp at Q25 and MiXCR, and retained in-frame beta chains. For every CDR3 protein sequence, its rows merge into one entry that carries the most common genes and DNA. The V and J calls, along with clone size, are taken from TCRdb and not from the paper's own processing. For this sample the table gives about 240,000 distinct CDR3 sequences, of which about 7.1% were detected only once. The top ten clones comprise approximately 0.85% of the sample.

According to the study, the label for this sample's treatment or condition signals: live attenuated yellow fever vaccine strain. PBMCs were isolated from peripheral blood using a standard Ficoll-Paque protocol. Dynabeads CD4 and CD8 positive selection kits were used to isolate CD4 and CD8 T-cell fractions. RNA was extracted with TriZol from bulk PBMCs, CD4 and CD8 fractions, and dextramer-positive and dextramer-negative fractions. This clonotype was seen ten or more times. The specificity of this receptor is unknown. No clone much larger than this one lies a single base away; base qualities are absent. The CDR3 spans 15 residues, from the cysteine through the phenylalanine. Only the CDR3 region is kept as DNA, spanning 45 bases read in frame from base 1. The CDR1 and CDR2 encoded by the germline V gene are ENHRY and SYGVKD. Trimming costs V 0 bases and J 8 bases, and their ends lie 15 bases apart.

The sequenced sample was CD4+ T cells sorted from PBMCs, obtained 15 days after the yellow fever booster vaccination. The clonotype was recovered from a man aged 25 to 40 who received the YFV17D yellow fever vaccine. The chain employs TRBV10-3 and TRBJ2-3; a tentative D call is TRBD1 (6 bases match). The nucleotide sequence reads TGTGCCATCAGTGAGTCGATGGGACAAAAGGTTACGCAGTATTTT. This codes for CAISESMGQKVTQYF.